These T cell receptor beta chains were read from a single sample in a study of preoperative IRX-2 immunotherapy in early breast cancer. Some clones are missing from TCRdb's copy, which holds only in-frame ones; the method was immunoSEQ multiplex PCR. The data contain approximately 24,000 clones, over 85% of them singletons. Sample: tumor tissue, taken after IRX-2 immunotherapy. The source of these receptors is a human donor with breast cancer. Both conserved end residues are part of each CDR3. Each record gives: V gene, CDR3 protein.

>TRBV28
CASEPGGILANYGYTF
>TRBV20-1
CSAIILVRAFF
>TRBV2
CASSFSGGAYSYEQYF
>TRBV10-1
CASSGPGLPETQYF
>TRBV18
CASSPLRDTQYF
>TRBV21-1
CASSTPGPKTQYF
>TRBV10-2
CASSEPAGGADTQYF
>TRBV6-6
CASSYQNSPLHF
>TRBV18
CASSPSGQGSQPQHF
>TRBV13
CASSSLRVETQYF
>TRBV13
CASSLGVRAGGPGEQFF
>TRBV19
CASSIRGSGQPQHF
>TRBV18
CASSPPGLVSEQFF
>TRBV19
CASNLAVTGPIYQPQHF
>TRBV4-2
CASSPRDSASTDTQYF
>TRBV28
CASSFRGLSDYGYTF